These 21 T cell receptor beta chains share one sample of origin, sequenced in a study of early T cells in non-severe SARS-CoV-2 infection. TCRdb re-called the 5' RACE reads with MiXCR, one entry per CDR3 protein. Found here are around 50,000 distinct CDR3 sequences, roughly 9.8% of them singletons; the top ten hold over 6.5%. Sequencing used whole blood. These receptors were taken from an adult who was a healthcare worker with PCR-confirmed SARS-CoV-2 infection or an uninfected control (not recorded which).

This clonotype was found many times. The chain is built from TRBV7-3 and TRBJ2-1, with TRBD2 identical over 7 bases. V trimming: 4 bases; J trimming: 4 bases; junction bases outside the gene matches: 7. CDR1 and CDR2 from the germline V gene are SGHTA and FQGTGA. The CDR3 sequence is 15 residues long. Here the CDR3 reads CASSWGLTKYNEQFF. CDR3 nucleotides: TGTGCCAGCAGCTGGGGACTAACCAAGTACAATGAGCAGTTCTTC. Using reference TRBV7-3 and TRBJ2-1 for the parts outside the CDR3, the full variable domain is GAGVSQTPSNKVTEKGKYVELRCDPISGHTALYWYRQSLGQGPEFLIYFQGTGAADDSGLPNDRFFAVRPEGSVSTLKIQRTERGDSAVYLCASSWGLTKYNEQFFGPGTRLTVL.

This clonotype occurred many times. This chain links TRBV29-1 with TRBJ2-5; weak D call: TRBD2 (5 bases). Trimming stripped 7 bases from V and 5 bases from J, with 23 bases between. This CDR3 is 15 amino acids long. Germline CDR1 is SQVTM and CDR2 is ANQGSEA. In nucleotides, the CDR3 is TGCAGCGCGACCCTTGTTGTCCGGGGAGCGGAGACCCAGTACTTC. As protein: CSATLVVRGAETQYF.

The V and J genes are TRBV29-1 and TRBJ2-5; D call uncertain. V lost 5 bases and J lost 0, with 4 bases in between. The CDR3 spans 11 residues. CDR1 and CDR2 (germline): SQVTM, ANQGSEA. The CDR3 nucleotides read TGCAGCGTTCAAAACCAAGAGACCCAGTACTTC. It translates to CSVQNQETQYF.

The V call is TRBV4-1, the J call TRBJ2-7, with 7 bases lining up with TRBD2. In germline, CDR1 is MGHRA, CDR2 YSYEKL. This CDR3 spans 16 amino acids. Germline trimming cut 0 bases from V and 3 bases from J; bases unmatched to any gene: 8. The CDR3 region is CASSQDVSGILYEQYF. The CDR3 nucleotides are TGCGCCAGCAGCCAAGATGTAAGCGGGATCCTCTACGAGCAGTACTTC.

This clonotype was seen a few times. V is TRBV2 and J is TRBJ2-2; a weak D match, TRBD2 (6 bases). V gave up 1 base and J gave up 4 bases, with 13 bases separating them. From germline, CDR1 is SNHLY and CDR2 FYNNEI. CDR3 length: 16 residues. As DNA, the CDR3 is TGTGCCAGCAGTGAAGAAGGCGGGATGGGCACCGGGGAGCTGTTTTTT. It specifies CASSEEGGMGTGELFF.

The genes are TRBV29-1 and TRBJ2-7, with D possibly TRBD2 on 6 matching bases. Germline CDR1 reads SQVTM; CDR2 reads ANQGSEA. The CDR3 totals 11 residues. V lost 4 bases to trimming and J lost 3 bases, with 7 bases between them. The CDR3 loop reads CSVARDYEQYF. Written as DNA, the CDR3 is TGCAGCGTTGCGCGGGACTACGAGCAGTACTTC.

This clonotype was seen repeatedly, ten times or more. The J gene is TRBJ2-2, the V gene TRBV5-1; no firm D call. V gave up 0 bases and J gave up 4 bases, with 13 bases separating them. CDR1 is SGHRS and CDR2 is YFSETQ in the germline V gene. This CDR3 is built from 16 residues. Here the CDR3 reads CASSLAVLTGTGELFF. Written as DNA, the CDR3 is TGCGCCAGCAGCTTGGCAGTCCTTACCGGCACCGGGGAGCTGTTTTTT.

The CDR3 loop is CASSQQQMPYEQYF. CDR3 sequence (DNA): TGTGCCAGCAGCCAACAGCAGATGCCCTACGAGCAGTACTTC. V and J are TRBV14 and TRBJ2-7; D uncertain. The germline V gene encodes CDR1 SGHDN and CDR2 FVKESK. This CDR3 has 14 residues. The V gene lost 2 bases and the J gene lost 2 bases, with 10 bases spanning the gap.

This clonotype has a count of ten or more. The chain combines TRBV6-1 with TRBJ2-3; TRBD2 might be the D (5 bases). Trimming took off 6 bases at V and 5 bases at J, with 9 bases between the two ends. The CDR3 spans 12 residues. Germline V gene data show CDR1 as MNHNS and CDR2 as SASEGT. CDR3 sequence reads: CASSLGEDTQYF. CDR3 nucleotide sequence: TGTGCCAGCAGCTTGGGAGAAGATACGCAGTATTTT.

This clonotype was observed a few times. V gene TRBV12-3 or TRBV12-4 combines with J gene TRBJ2-7; D is perhaps TRBD2 (5 bases). V shed 3 bases and J shed 7 bases, with 16 bases lying between them. The CDR3 sequence is 14 residues long. The chain's CDR3 is CASSFGPITREQYF. CDR3 nucleotides: TGTGCCAGCAGTTTTGGCCCGATCACTAGAGAGCAGTACTTC.

This clonotype came up many times. The chain links TRBV20-1 to TRBJ1-6; 7 bases agree with TRBD1. The ends lost 4 bases at V and 4 bases at J; junction bases unmatched: 7. Germline assignment: CDR1 DFQATT and CDR2 SNEGSKA (reference sequence). The CDR3 extends over 15 amino acids. Here the CDR3 DNA reads TGCAGTGCTAAGCCGGGACAGATTTATAATTCACCCCTCCACTTT. Amino acid sequence: CSAKPGQIYNSPLHF.

This clonotype was recorded at least ten times. The chain joins TRBV11-1 to TRBJ1-1, with unresolved D. Germline-derived CDR1 and CDR2 are SGHAT and FQDESV (reference sequence). This CDR3 is 13 amino acids long. The ends were cut back, 2 bases at V and 3 bases at J, with 7 bases in the middle. The CDR3 protein is CASSLFRDTEAFF. CDR3 DNA: TGTGCCAGCAGCTTATTCCGGGACACTGAAGCTTTCTTT.

The chain joins TRBV29-1 to TRBJ1-1; D gene unclear. The V gene lost 5 bases and the J gene lost 0 bases, with 10 bases spanning the gap. CDR3 length equals 13 residues. CDR1 and CDR2 from the germline V gene are SQVTM and ANQGSEA. The CDR3 reads CSVWREMNTEAFF. Here the CDR3 DNA reads TGCAGCGTTTGGCGAGAGATGAACACTGAAGCTTTCTTT.

This clonotype was counted at least ten times. V gene TRBV20-1 combines with J gene TRBJ2-7; TRBD2 matches at 11 bases. The germline V gene has CDR1 DFQATT and CDR2 SNEGSKA (reference sequence). The CDR3 sequence is 14 residues long. V lost 6 bases to trimming and J lost 3 bases; unmatched junction nucleotides: 7. The CDR3 bases are TGCAGTGCGAATAGCGGGAGGGGACGCTACGAGCAGTACTTC. Protein: CSANSGRGRYEQYF.

There are many counts of this clonotype. V is TRBV27 and J is TRBJ2-1, with 7 bases matching TRBD1. The CDR3 totals 12 residues. V lost 9 bases, J lost 4 bases, and 3 bases stayed unmatched. From germline, CDR1 is MNHEY and CDR2 SMNVEV (reference sequence). CDR3 loop: CASKTGYNEQFF. DNA of the CDR3: TGTGCCAGTAAGACAGGGTACAATGAGCAGTTCTTC.

This clonotype was seen a handful of times. V is TRBV29-1 and J is TRBJ2-1; D may be TRBD2 (6 bases). The CDR3 has 9 residues. V lost 8 bases and J 10 bases, leaving 9 bases between the germline ends. Germline CDR1 reads SQVTM; CDR2 reads ANQGSEA. CDR3 DNA sequence: TGCAGCTCGGGAGTAGAGCAGTTCTTC. Protein product: CSSGVEQFF.

This clonotype has only a few counts. The chain is built from TRBV7-3 and TRBJ2-1; TRBD2 might be the D (5 bases). The germline V gene has CDR1 SGHTA and CDR2 FQGTGA. The V end lost 2 bases, the J end lost 6 bases, and 17 bases lay between the germline ends. The CDR3 loop spans 16 amino acids. Here the CDR3 reads CASSLSPTSSRNEQFF. The DNA of the CDR3 is TGTGCCAGCAGCTTATCCCCCACCTCTAGCCGCAATGAGCAGTTCTTC.

This clonotype was found many times. CDR3 loop: CASSYSGIQSTPYEQYF. The CDR3, as DNA: TGTGCCAGCAGTTACTCGGGGATCCAGAGTACTCCCTACGAGCAGTACTTC. The V gene is TRBV6-5, the J gene TRBJ2-7; D is ambiguous. V was trimmed by 0 bases and J by 2 bases, leaving 17 bases between them. Per the germline V gene, CDR1 is MNHEY and CDR2 is SVGAGI. This CDR3 is built from 17 residues.

The chain employs TRBV28 and TRBJ2-5; 14 bases align to TRBD2. V lost 6 bases and J lost 2; bases outside the gene matches: 5. The CDR3 runs 16 residues. Per germline, CDR1 MDHEN and CDR2 SYDVKM. CDR3 region: CASRGLAGDRQETQYF. CDR3 nucleotide sequence: TGTGCCAGCAGGGGACTAGCGGGAGATCGGCAAGAGACCCAGTACTTC. The full variable domain, in which reference TRBV28 and TRBJ2-5 provide the parts outside the CDR3, is DVKVTQSSRYLVKRTGEKVFLECVQDMDHENMFWYRQDPGLGLRLIYFSYDVKMKEKGDIPEGYSVSREKKERFSLILESASTNQTSMYLCASRGLAGDRQETQYFGPGTRLLVL.

The genes are TRBV28 and TRBJ2-6, with 9 bases fitting TRBD1. Looked up from germline, CDR1 is MDHEN and CDR2 is SYDVKM. The J segment lost 0 bases and the V segment lost 5 bases, leaving 8 bases of the junction unmatched. This CDR3 comprises 18 residues. The CDR3 here is CASSLPGQGISGANVLTF. As DNA, the CDR3 is TGTGCCAGCAGTCTTCCGGGACAGGGCATCTCTGGGGCCAACGTCCTGACTTTC.

This clonotype was counted between two and nine times. The V call is TRBV2, the J call TRBJ1-5, with D unclear. CDR1 and CDR2 (germline): SNHLY, FYNNEI. The CDR3 length is 13 residues. Trimming shortened V by 5 bases and J by 4 bases, and 9 bases separated the two germline ends. The CDR3 region is CASSWKVNQPQHF. DNA for the CDR3: TGTGCCAGCAGTTGGAAAGTGAATCAGCCCCAGCATTTT.